These 26 T cell receptor beta chains originate from one sample sequenced in a study of shared clonotypes between healthy human individuals. The repertoire was sequenced with immunoSEQ multiplex PCR; TCRdb's copy has only in-frame clones and lacks some. The sample includes under 2.5 million clones, roughly 90% of them seen just once. Sequencing was carried out using naive CD4+ T cells from PBMCs. Subset described: CD45RA+ positively selected. These receptors were obtained from a man between 18 and 35 years old in good health. Some clones in this sample may be carry-over from other donors' samples.

The DNA for the CDR3 is TGTGCCAGCAGCTCGACTAGCTCCGCCTACAATGAGCAGTTCTTC. Translation: CASSSTSSAYNEQFF. This chain connects TRBV9 to TRBJ2-1; 7 nucleotides agree with TRBD2. The V gene end was trimmed by 4 bases and the J gene end by 2 bases; junction bases not matched to a gene: 6. CDR3 length equals 15 residues. Germline V lookup: CDR1 SGDLS, CDR2 YYNGEE.

The rearrangement joins TRBV7-2 to TRBJ1-4; 10 nucleotides agree with TRBD1. Germline-derived CDR1 and CDR2 are SGHTA and FQGNSA. CDR3 length: 17 residues. With 5 bases clipped from V and 4 bases from J, the junction kept 10 bases outside the gene matches. The CDR3 DNA sequence: TGTGCCAGCAGCCCCGGGGACAGGGGTCAGGGTAATGAAAAACTGTTTTTT. Its protein is CASSPGDRGQGNEKLFF.

The J gene is TRBJ2-7, the V gene TRBV5-1; 8 bases line up with TRBD2. The V gene's germline CDR1 is SGHRS and CDR2 YFSETQ. This CDR3 region has 14 residues. V shed 3 bases and J 0 bases; nucleotides not matched to a gene: 2. The CDR3 here is CASSYSGDSYEQYF. The CDR3 DNA follows: TGCGCCAGCAGCTATAGCGGGGACTCCTACGAGCAGTACTTC. Complete variable domain (other parts from reference TRBV5-1 and TRBJ2-7): KAGVTQTPRYLIKTRGQQVTLSCSPISGHRSVSWYQQTPGQGLQFLFEYFSETQRNKGNFPGRFSGRQFSNSRSEMNVSTLELGDSALYLCASSYSGDSYEQYFGPGTRLTVT.

The chain employs TRBV7-2 and TRBJ2-5, with 7 bases aligning to TRBD2. The J call may be incorrect, as the DNA end agrees better with TRBJ2-7. The CDR3 is 15 amino acids. Germline V CDR1 and CDR2: SGHTA, FQGNSA. The chain's CDR3 is CASSLEGGSSYEQYF. In DNA form, the CDR3 reads TGTGCCAGCAGCTTAGAGGGCGGGAGCTCCTACGAGCAGTACTTC.

To note about this clone: The sample carries other DNA sequences with the same CDR3. For the CDR3, the DNA is TGTGCCAGTAGTATACCGGGACAGGGGACCTACGAGCAGTACTTC. Its translation: CASSIPGQGTYEQYF. J is TRBJ2-7 and V is TRBV19, with TRBD1 identical over 10 bases. Germline V CDR1 and CDR2: LNHDA, SQIVND (reference sequence). The CDR3 loop spans 15 amino acids. V gave up 2 bases and J gave up 2 bases; unmatched junction bases: 3.

The chain is built from TRBV14 and TRBJ2-3, with 8 nucleotides matching TRBD2. Trimming at V came to 4 bases and at J to 2 bases, leaving 8 bases not matched to a gene. The CDR3 is made up of 16 amino acids. CDR1 is SGHDN, CDR2 FVKESK, per germline. The CDR3 nucleotides read TGTGCCAGCAGCCCATATAGCGGGGAAAACACAGATACGCAGTATTTT. This gives the protein CASSPYSGENTDTQYF.

A note on this clone: Other DNA sequences within the sample encode an identical CDR3. J is TRBJ1-3 and V is TRBV10-3; a possible D gene is TRBD1 (6 bases). The V gene lost 0 bases and the J gene lost 4 bases, with 10 bases spanning the gap. The CDR3 covers 15 residues. Germline loops: CDR1 ENHRY, CDR2 SYGVKD. The CDR3 protein is CAISESGGAGNTIYF. Written as DNA, the CDR3 is TGTGCCATCAGTGAGTCTGGGGGGGCAGGAAACACCATATATTTT.

The CDR3 protein is CASGRTSSETQYF. The CDR3 bases are TGTGCCAGCGGGAGGACTAGCTCGGAGACCCAGTACTTC. This chain connects TRBV28 to TRBJ2-5, with 8 nucleotides matching TRBD2. CDR1 is MDHEN, CDR2 SYDVKM, per germline. The CDR3 is 13 amino acids. J lost 5 bases, V lost 8 bases, and 7 bases had no gene match.

The chain combines TRBV7-2 with TRBJ1-1; D gene uncertain. This CDR3 comprises 14 residues. V was pared by 3 bases and J by 1 base, with 9 bases between. The germline gives CDR1 SGHTA, CDR2 FQGNSA. The CDR3 spells CASSFSHRNTEAFF. CDR3 bases: TGTGCCAGCAGCTTCTCCCACAGGAACACTGAAGCTTTCTTT.

This clone appeared a few times. The chain carries TRBV11-2 and TRBJ1-1; D call uncertain. This CDR3 is 13 amino acids long. Per germline, CDR1 SGHAT and CDR2 FQNNGV. The V and J ends lost 0 bases and 9 bases respectively, with 11 bases between them. This chain's CDR3 is CASSLEQQTKAFF. The DNA of the CDR3 is TGTGCCAGCAGCTTAGAACAGCAAACAAAAGCTTTCTTT.

This clone was found once. This CDR3 is also generated by other DNA sequences in the sample. This chain uses TRBV6-1 with TRBJ1-2, with a tentative D call TRBD1 (6 bases). Germline V lookup: CDR1 MNHNS, CDR2 SASEGT. The V gene lost 6 bases and the J gene lost 4 bases, with 15 bases spanning the gap. There are 14 residues in the CDR3. CDR3 sequence (DNA): TGTGCCAGCAGCCCCCGAGGGGGTGTCTATGGCTACACCTTC. Amino acids: CASSPRGGVYGYTF.

This chain joins TRBV7-3 and TRBJ1-2, with D possibly TRBD1 on 6 matching bases. V was trimmed by 3 bases and J by 0 bases, leaving 17 bases between them. The CDR3 has 17 residues. Germline-derived CDR1 and CDR2 are SGHTA and FQGTGA. The CDR3, as DNA: TGTGCCAGCAGCTTTTACGGGACACCTCCCCCTAACTATGGCTACACCTTC. It encodes CASSFYGTPPPNYGYTF.

The V gene is TRBV5-1, the J gene TRBJ1-4; tentatively, D is TRBD1 (6 bases). With 4 bases removed from V and 6 bases from J, the gap between germline ends came to 22 bases. The CDR3 contains 17 residues. Germline-derived CDR1 and CDR2 are SGHRS and YFSETQ. The CDR3 reads CASSRLGKQGRDEKLFF. CDR3 nucleotides: TGCGCCAGCAGCCGGCTAGGGAAACAGGGTAGGGATGAAAAACTGTTTTTT.

This clone appeared a single time. The gene calls are TRBV7-3 and TRBJ1-1; D is ambiguous. V shed 1 base and J shed 4 bases, with 13 bases lying between them. CDR1 and CDR2 (germline): SGHTA, FQGTGA. This CDR3 region has 15 residues. The CDR3 loop is CASSLMAQSGTEAFF. Here the CDR3 DNA reads TGTGCCAGCAGCTTAATGGCCCAATCAGGCACTGAAGCTTTCTTT.

CDR3 nucleotides: TGCGCCAGCATACTCGGGACGCTGGGCTACACCTTC. It specifies CASILGTLGYTF. The J gene is TRBJ1-2, the V gene TRBV10-1; D is possibly TRBD1 (5 bases). Germline V gene lookup returns CDR1 WNHNN and CDR2 SYGVQD (reference sequence). Deletions cut 7 bases from V and 8 bases from J, with 14 bases between. CDR3 length: 12 amino acids.

The rearrangement uses TRBV2 and TRBJ1-4; possibly TRBD1 for D (5 bases). Germline CDR1 and CDR2: SNHLY and FYNNEI. This CDR3 has 15 amino acids. Trimming stripped 0 bases from V and 3 bases from J, with 8 bases between. CDR3 nucleotides: TGTGCCAGCAGTGAAGCAAGGGGCTCTAATGAAAAACTGTTTTTT. It translates to CASSEARGSNEKLFF.

The CDR3 sequence is CASSLWEAYQGVGGYTF. CDR3 nucleotides: TGTGCCAGCAGTTTATGGGAAGCTTACCAGGGCGTCGGCGGCTACACCTTC. The chain carries TRBV28 and TRBJ1-2, with a possible D match to TRBD1 (5 bases). This CDR3 is built from 17 residues. Trimming left V 0 bases short and J 8 bases short, with 22 bases between. Germline values: CDR1 MDHEN, CDR2 SYDVKM.

On this clone itself: Other DNA sequences in this sample translate to the same CDR3. The J gene is TRBJ1-1, the V gene TRBV5-4; D not certain. Trimming removed 0 bases from V and 0 bases from J, with 6 bases in between. The CDR3 runs 14 residues. Germline lookup yields CDR1 SGHNT and CDR2 YYREEE (reference sequence). The CDR3 DNA sequence: TGTGCCAGCAGCTTGGGCAGGTTGAACACTGAAGCTTTCTTT. The encoded protein is CASSLGRLNTEAFF.

V and J are TRBV2 and TRBJ2-1; tentatively, D is TRBD2 (5 bases). Per the germline V gene, CDR1 is SNHLY and CDR2 is FYNNEI. Trimming removed 4 bases from V and 2 bases from J, with 9 bases in between. This CDR3 has 14 amino acids. In DNA form, the CDR3 reads TGTGCCAGCAGTGCAGCGGAGACCTACAATGAGCAGTTCTTC. Its protein is CASSAAETYNEQFF.

Of note for this clone: Relative to the germline gene, one junction end is altered; a read error may explain this. CDR3 sequence: CASSEGRSRPEHF. CDR3 sequence (DNA): TGTGCCAGCAGTGAGGGTCGTTCGAGGCCCGAGCATTTT. This chain links TRBV2 with TRBJ1-5, with D unresolved. The germline CDR1 and CDR2 sequences are SNHLY and FYNNEI. The CDR3 has 13 amino acids. The full variable domain, in which reference TRBV2 and TRBJ1-5 provide the parts outside the CDR3, is EPEVTQTPSHQVTQMGQEVILRCVPISNHLYFYWYRQILGQKVEFLVSFYNNEISEKSEIFDDQFSVERPDGSNFTLKIRSTKLEDSAMYFCASSEGRSRPEHFGDGTRLSIL.

A note on this clone: Other DNA sequences in this specimen translate into the identical CDR3. The rearrangement joins TRBV5-1 to TRBJ1-5; D perhaps matches TRBD1 (6 bases). Germline CDR1 SGHRS, CDR2 YFSETQ. This CDR3 spans 15 amino acids. Deletions cut 0 bases from V and 1 base from J, with 8 bases between. The CDR3 sequence is CASSLEGQSNQPQHF. CDR3 nucleotides: TGCGCCAGCAGCTTGGAGGGACAAAGCAATCAGCCCCAGCATTTT. Full variable domain (remainder filled in from reference TRBV5-1 and TRBJ1-5): KAGVTQTPRYLIKTRGQQVTLSCSPISGHRSVSWYQQTPGQGLQFLFEYFSETQRNKGNFPGRFSGRQFSNSRSEMNVSTLELGDSALYLCASSLEGQSNQPQHFGDGTRLSIL.

As for this clone: The sample contains more than one DNA sequence encoding this CDR3. V usage is TRBV5-4 and J usage is TRBJ2-3; TRBD2 aligns across 11 bases. Germline CDR1 SGHNT, CDR2 YYREEE (reference sequence). Trimming cost V 4 bases and J 4 bases; bases outside gene matches: 8. This CDR3 spans 16 amino acids. The CDR3 spells CASSILAGGPADTQYF. CDR3 coding DNA: TGTGCCAGCAGCATTTTAGCGGGAGGGCCCGCAGATACGCAGTATTTT.

This clone was picked up one time. This chain uses TRBV7-2 with TRBJ1-2, with D possibly matching TRBD1 (5 bases). CDR1 SGHTA and CDR2 FQGNSA come from the germline V gene. Trimming shortened V by 5 bases and J by 7 bases, and 14 bases separated the two germline ends. The CDR3 consists of 13 residues. CDR3 bases: TGTGCCAGCAGCCCTCCGGGGGGGTTTGGCTACACCTTC. It encodes CASSPPGGFGYTF.

The chain carries TRBV19 and TRBJ2-7; no firm D call. V lost 7 bases to trimming and J lost 3 bases, with 10 bases between them. The CDR3 spans 12 residues. The germline gives CDR1 LNHDA, CDR2 SQIVND (reference sequence). Here the CDR3 DNA reads TGTGCCAGTAACCAATGGGGCTACGAGCAGTACTTC. Amino acid sequence: CASNQWGYEQYF.

This rearrangement joins TRBV5-6 to TRBJ2-3; TRBD2 matches 11 bases. Germline trimming cut 4 bases from V and 6 bases from J; bases unmatched to any gene: 10. The CDR3 is 16 amino acids. Germline loops: CDR1 SGHDT, CDR2 YYEEEE. CDR3 nucleotide sequence: TGTGCCAGCAGCAAACGACTAGCGGGATTCGGGGATACGCAGTATTTT. Amino acid sequence: CASSKRLAGFGDTQYF.

The chain links TRBV27 to TRBJ2-1; D is uncertain. V was cut by 5 bases and J by 9 bases, with 14 bases left in between. The germline gives CDR1 MNHEY, CDR2 SMNVEV (reference sequence). The CDR3 has 13 amino acids. CDR3 sequence (DNA): TGTGCCAGCAGTACCCGGGCCCCTGGTGAGCAGTTCTTC. This translates into CASSTRAPGEQFF.